Below, 13 T cell receptor beta chains from the same sample are listed, as sequenced in a study of CD8 T cells in Susac syndrome. RNA in amounts of roughly 0.5 to 1 ug was reverse transcribed with random hexamers. TCRdb re-derived calls from the immunoSEQ multiplex PCR reads in MiXCR, one entry per CDR3 protein. This table has around 200,000 distinct CDR3 sequences, about 95% appearing once. The sample was CD8+ T cells from PBMCs. The origin of the receptors is a human donor with Susac syndrome.

This sequence joins TRBV4-1 and TRBJ2-5; TRBD1 aligns across 8 bases. Germline-derived CDR1 and CDR2 are MGHRA and YSYEKL. The length of the CDR3 is 17 residues. The V and J ends lost 3 bases and 1 base, in that order; junction bases with no gene match: 10. This chain's CDR3 is CASSHPGTGRTQETQYF. In DNA, the CDR3 is TGCGCCAGCAGCCATCCCGGGACAGGACGGACCCAAGAGACCCAGTACTTC.

The chain couples TRBV6-4 to TRBJ2-7, with D hard to call. Trimming took 2 bases from V and 3 from J, leaving 5 bases between them. The CDR3 covers 12 residues. In germline, CDR1 is MRHNA, CDR2 SNTAGT. The CDR3 loop is CASSDSLYEQYF. Written as DNA, the CDR3 is TGTGCCAGCAGTGACAGCCTCTACGAGCAGTACTTC.

This chain connects TRBV3-1 to TRBJ1-5; D remains unclear. Germline V CDR1 and CDR2: LGHDT, YNNKEL (reference sequence). CDR3 size: 15 residues. V was cut by 0 bases and J by 2 bases, with 8 bases left in between. Here the CDR3 reads CASSQDPGGNQPQHF. The CDR3 nucleotides are TGTGCCAGCAGCCAAGATCCCGGAGGCAATCAGCCCCAGCATTTT.

The V gene is TRBV3-1, the J gene TRBJ2-7, with D possibly TRBD1 on 5 matching bases. Germline-derived CDR1 and CDR2 are LGHDT and YNNKEL (reference sequence). Trimming shortened V by 4 bases and J by 3 bases, and 19 bases separated the two germline ends. The CDR3 is 16 amino acids. This chain's CDR3 is CASSPRGGAAYYEQYF. The CDR3 DNA sequence: TGTGCCAGCAGCCCCCGAGGTGGGGCGGCCTACTACGAGCAGTACTTC.

The rearrangement joins TRBV4-1 to TRBJ2-1, with 11 bases aligning to TRBD1. Germline V gives CDR1 MGHRA, CDR2 YSYEKL. J gave up 8 bases and V 6 bases, and 3 bases lay outside the gene matches. The CDR3 has 13 amino acids. CDR3 amino acids: CASRDRGQDEQFF. CDR3 nucleotides: TGCGCCAGCAGGGACAGGGGGCAGGATGAGCAGTTCTTC.

CDR3 loop: CASSVSGGRAGTDTQYF. CDR3 DNA: TGTGCCAGCAGCGTATCGGGCGGGAGGGCCGGCACAGATACGCAGTATTTT. The chain is built from TRBV9 and TRBJ2-3, with 9 bases that match TRBD2. J lost 1 base, V lost 1 base, and 7 bases had no gene match. The CDR3 is made up of 17 amino acids. CDR1 SGDLS and CDR2 YYNGEE come from the germline V gene.

V usage is TRBV7-8 and J usage is TRBJ1-2; 9 nucleotides match TRBD1. Germline V gives CDR1 SGHVS, CDR2 FQNEAQ. Trimming removed 5 bases from V and 4 bases from J; junction bases left unmatched: 17. The CDR3 has 18 amino acids. The CDR3 sequence: CASSALIGGQGLSYGYTF. CDR3 nucleotides: TGTGCCAGCAGCGCACTCATAGGGGGACAGGGTCTCAGCTATGGCTACACCTTC. Supplemented by reference TRBV7-8 and TRBJ1-2, the full variable domain reads GAGVSQSPRYKVAKRGQDVALRCDPISGHVSLFWYQQALGQGPEFLTYFQNEAQLDKSGLPSDRFFAERPEGSVSTLKIQRTQQEDSAVYLCASSALIGGQGLSYGYTFGSGTRLTVV.

The V call is TRBV12-3 or TRBV12-4, the J call TRBJ2-3; 10 nucleotides align to TRBD2. CDR3 length: 14 amino acids. The junction had 0 bases not matched to a gene; V was cut back by 6 bases and J by 0 bases. The CDR3 loop is CASRTSGSTDTQYF. The CDR3 DNA reads TGTGCCAGCAGGACTAGCGGGAGCACAGATACGCAGTATTTT.

The CDR3 here is CSANPMIAKNIQYF. As DNA, the CDR3 is TGCAGTGCTAATCCCATGATAGCCAAAAACATTCAGTACTTC. The rearrangement joins TRBV20-1 to TRBJ2-4, with no clear D. Germline CDR1 reads DFQATT; CDR2 reads SNEGSKA (reference sequence). The V end was cut by 4 bases, the J end by 0 bases, with 10 bases between. This CDR3 contains 14 residues.

The chain joins TRBV28 to TRBJ2-7; 8 bases agree with TRBD2. The CDR3 spans 17 residues. Germline loops: CDR1 MDHEN, CDR2 SYDVKM. Trimming took 4 bases from V and 0 from J; bases not matched to a gene: 11. CDR3 bases: TGTGCCAGCAGTTCCTTACCGACTAGCGTGAGCTCCTACGAGCAGTACTTC. Translation gives CASSSLPTSVSSYEQYF.

The chain is built from TRBV20-1 and TRBJ2-3; D not certain. V was cut by 3 bases and J by 2 bases, with 9 bases left in between. The germline V gene encodes CDR1 DFQATT and CDR2 SNEGSKA (reference sequence). This CDR3 contains 13 residues. The CDR3 here is CSASTVNTDTQYF. CDR3 nucleotides: TGCAGTGCTAGCACCGTAAACACAGATACGCAGTATTTT.

The rearrangement joins TRBV19 to TRBJ2-2; 7 bases map to TRBD2. The CDR3 spans 14 residues. The V gene end was trimmed by 8 bases and the J gene end by 5 bases; junction bases not matched to a gene: 8. The germline gives CDR1 LNHDA, CDR2 SQIVND (reference sequence). CDR3 region: CASGSRGSTGELFF. CDR3 DNA: TGTGCCAGTGGTTCGCGGGGGTCAACCGGGGAGCTGTTTTTT.

The chain uses TRBV18 and TRBJ2-1, with 13 bases that match TRBD2. Germline loops: CDR1 KGHSH, CDR2 LQKENI. CDR3 length: 16 amino acids. After removal of 3 bases from V and 7 bases from J, the junction contained 6 bases not matched to a gene. CDR3 nucleotide sequence: TGTGCCAGCTCACCCCCGGGACTAGCGGGGTATAATGAGCAGTTCTTC. Translation gives CASSPPGLAGYNEQFF.